This TCR beta chain emerged from a study of cytomegalovirus exposure and HLA in healthy donors. 60 Vbeta and 13 Jbeta primers were used in PCR. Clones were read by immunoSEQ multiplex PCR, and TCRdb kept only the in-frame ones, dropping some. The sample lists 80,000 to 95,000 clones, about 79% seen once, with approximately 5.6% in the top ten. This CDR3 has 15 amino acids. Looked up from germline, CDR1 is PRHDT and CDR2 is FYEKMQ (reference sequence). V shed 4 bases and J 2 bases; nucleotides not matched to a gene: 2. The sequenced sample was PBMCs. This receptor was taken from a man aged 18 to 35 in good health and CMV-seropositive. This chain joins TRBV13 and TRBJ2-3; 11 bases are shared with TRBD2. The CDR3 protein is CASSSSGGPTDTQYF. DNA of the CDR3: TGTGCCAGCAGCTCTAGCGGGGGGCCCACAGATACGCAGTATTTT.